The 28 T cell receptor beta chains below come from one sample, sequenced in a study of graft-versus-host responses after intestinal transplantation (dated by TCRdb to 2020 to 2023). The library was made by the immunoSEQ multiplex PCR assay. As stored in TCRdb, this immuneACCESS dataset retains in-frame rearrangements with V and J assigned. A fraction of the clones does not appear; measured against another copy, unresolved V genes explain less than half of the discrepancy, and the remainder lacks a known reason. The sample profile shows approximately 10,000 clones; 85% to 95% of them were found once. Of the sample, around 5.2% is held by the ten largest clones. The specimen was PBMCs, collected less than 70 days after transplant. The receptors stem from a human patient who received an intestinal transplant, so some T cells may come from the graft donor.

The J gene is TRBJ1-1, the V gene TRBV4-3, with D perhaps TRBD1 (6 bases). The V gene's germline CDR1 is LGHNA and CDR2 YSLEER. The length of the CDR3 is 15 residues. V lost 4 bases and J lost 2, with 14 bases in between. CDR3 coding DNA: TGCGCCAGCAGCCTCGAGACGGGGGCTAACACTGAAGCTTTCTTT. Its protein product is CASSLETGANTEAFF.

This chain joins TRBV10-3 and TRBJ2-6, with 9 bases lining up with TRBD1. Per germline, CDR1 ENHRY and CDR2 SYGVKD. The CDR3 contains 15 residues. Trimming removed 5 bases from V and 2 bases from J; junction bases left unmatched: 1. The CDR3 DNA is TGTGCCATCAGTAGACAGGGGGCTGGGGCCAACGTCCTGACTTTC. This codes for CAISRQGAGANVLTF.

The rearrangement links TRBV28 to TRBJ2-1; D unresolved. The germline CDR1 and CDR2 sequences are MDHEN and SYDVKM. The CDR3 contains 14 residues. Trimming removed 2 bases at V and 0 bases at J, with 5 bases between. CDR3 in DNA: TGTGCCAGCAGTTTAGTGAGCTCCTACAATGAGCAGTTCTTC. The encoded protein is CASSLVSSYNEQFF.

The genes are TRBV19 and TRBJ2-6; D is possibly TRBD2 (6 bases). The CDR3 runs 15 residues. CDR1 and CDR2 from the germline V gene are LNHDA and SQIVND (reference sequence). V was cut by 6 bases and J by 0 bases, with 9 bases left in between. CDR3 DNA: TGTGCCAGTAGAGGGACTCGCTCTGGGGCCAACGTCCTGACTTTC. This translates into CASRGTRSGANVLTF.

CDR3 residues: CASSRLTGDDQPQHF. The CDR3 coding sequence is TGTGCCAGCAGCCGCCTGACAGGGGATGATCAGCCCCAGCATTTT. The rearrangement links TRBV6-5 to TRBJ1-5; 8 positions match TRBD1. Germline-derived CDR1 and CDR2 are MNHEY and SVGAGI. J lost 5 bases, V lost 6 bases, and 9 bases had no gene match. This CDR3 has 15 residues.

The chain combines TRBV28 with TRBJ2-7; D is ambiguous. CDR1 and CDR2 from the germline V gene are MDHEN and SYDVKM. V lost 6 bases and J 4 bases, leaving 7 bases between the germline ends. CDR3 length equals 11 residues. CDR3: CASSKGYEQYF. CDR3 in DNA: TGTGCCAGCAGCAAGGGTTACGAGCAGTACTTC.

The chain links TRBV9 to TRBJ1-1; 8 positions match TRBD1. The V gene end was trimmed by 5 bases and the J gene end by 5 bases; junction bases not matched to a gene: 8. This CDR3 region has 14 residues. The germline V gene encodes CDR1 SGDLS and CDR2 YYNGEE. CDR3 nucleotide sequence: TGTGCCAGCAGTCCCACAGGGGGTGTAACTGAAGCTTTCTTT. It yields the protein CASSPTGGVTEAFF.

The V and J genes are TRBV10-2 and TRBJ2-2; tentatively, D is TRBD2 (6 bases). V was cut by 7 bases and J by 0 bases, with 12 bases left in between. The CDR3 contains 15 residues. Germline V gene data show CDR1 as WSHSY and CDR2 as SAAADI. The CDR3 here is CASNRLATNTGELFF. The CDR3 DNA sequence: TGCGCCAGCAATCGTCTAGCGACGAACACCGGGGAGCTGTTTTTT.

This clone has a single count. The V call is TRBV9, the J call TRBJ2-3; TRBD2 agrees at 8 bases. The germline V gene has CDR1 SGDLS and CDR2 YYNGEE. This CDR3 has 15 amino acids. V trimming: 3 bases; J trimming: 2 bases; junction bases outside the gene matches: 5. The CDR3 sequence: CASSAAGVTTDTQYF. The CDR3 bases are TGTGCCAGCAGCGCAGCGGGAGTAACCACAGATACGCAGTATTTT.

In nucleotides, the CDR3 is TGCAAGAGCGGGGGGCAGTTCTTC. This translates into CKSGGQFF. The V call is TRBV20-1, the J call TRBJ2-1; 8 nucleotides line up with TRBD2. Germline lookup yields CDR1 DFQATT and CDR2 SNEGSKA (reference sequence). This CDR3 is 8 amino acids long.

The chain joins TRBV7-3 to TRBJ2-7; TRBD2 matches at 7 bases. CDR1 is SGHTA, CDR2 FQGTGA, per germline. CDR3 length: 15 amino acids. The V gene end was trimmed by 6 bases and the J gene end by 0 bases; junction bases not matched to a gene: 8. The CDR3 DNA is TGTGCCAGCAGTTTATCTCGGGAGGCCTCCTACGAGCAGTACTTC. Its translation is CASSLSREASYEQYF.

The CDR3 DNA reads as TGTGCCAGCAGGGAGGGGGGCTACGAGCAGTACTTC. Its protein product is CASREGGYEQYF. The chain is built from TRBV2 and TRBJ2-7; TRBD1 or TRBD2 may be the D gene (6 bases each). The CDR3 totals 12 residues. The V gene lost 6 bases and the J gene lost 3 bases, with 9 bases spanning the gap. Germline V gene lookup returns CDR1 SNHLY and CDR2 FYNNEI. The variable domain in full, completed from reference TRBV2 and TRBJ2-7, reads EPEVTQTPSHQVTQMGQEVILRCVPISNHLYFYWYRQILGQKVEFLVSFYNNEISEKSEIFDDQFSVERPDGSNFTLKIRSTKLEDSAMYFCASREGGYEQYFGPGTRLTVT.

The V and J genes are TRBV4-3 and TRBJ2-1; D gene uncertain. This CDR3 region has 13 residues. V was shortened by 1 base and J by 13 bases, with 14 bases between the two germline ends. Looked up from germline, CDR1 is LGHNA and CDR2 is YSLEER. CDR3 sequence reads: CASSQGASVEQFF. Written as DNA, the CDR3 is TGCGCCAGCAGCCAAGGTGCCTCGGTAGAACAGTTCTTC.

V usage is TRBV7-7 and J usage is TRBJ2-1; TRBD1 agrees at 9 bases. Germline CDR1 reads SSHAT; CDR2 reads FNYEAQ (reference sequence). The trim removed 2 bases at V and 5 bases at J, leaving 4 bases unmatched. The CDR3 length is 15 residues. The chain's CDR3 is CASSLRTGENNEQFF. The CDR3 nucleotides read TGTGCCAGCAGCTTAAGGACAGGGGAAAACAATGAGCAGTTCTTC.

V is TRBV28 and J is TRBJ2-6; tentative D call: TRBD1 (5 bases). This CDR3 is built from 17 residues. Trimming left V 3 bases short and J 0 bases short, with 12 bases between. Looked up from germline, CDR1 is MDHEN and CDR2 is SYDVKM. Written as DNA, the CDR3 is TGTGCCAGCAGTTTCATCAGGGATGCCTCTGGGGCCAACGTCCTGACTTTC. It codes for CASSFIRDASGANVLTF.

The chain combines TRBV7-2 with TRBJ1-1; D may be TRBD1 (6 bases). The germline gives CDR1 SGHTA, CDR2 FQGNSA. Trimming shortened V by 0 bases and J by 6 bases, and 8 bases separated the two germline ends. The CDR3 consists of 13 residues. The CDR3 here is CASSLAAGAEAFF. Written as DNA, the CDR3 is TGTGCCAGCAGCTTAGCGGCAGGGGCTGAAGCTTTCTTT.

Sample share makes this clone large (0.1 to 1%). The V gene is TRBV28, the J gene TRBJ1-3; a possible D gene is TRBD1 (5 bases). V was trimmed by 7 bases and J by 1 base, leaving 20 bases between them. CDR1 and CDR2 from the germline V gene are MDHEN and SYDVKM. The CDR3 spans 17 residues. The CDR3 region is CASTNRGPGTSGNTIYF. DNA for the CDR3: TGTGCCAGCACAAACCGGGGACCGGGGACTTCTGGAAACACCATATATTTT.

This sequence joins TRBV27 and TRBJ2-5; D remains unclear. The CDR3 covers 10 residues. Trimming removed 3 bases at V and 5 bases at J, with 1 base between. The germline V gene encodes CDR1 MNHEY and CDR2 SMNVEV (reference sequence). The CDR3 bases are TGTGCCAGCAGTTTGGAGACCCAGTACTTC. Residues: CASSLETQYF.

The rearrangement links TRBV6-1 to TRBJ1-2; TRBD1 agrees at 9 bases. V was clipped by 2 bases and J by 3 bases; unmatched bases: 4. Germline values: CDR1 MNHNS, CDR2 SASEGT. The CDR3 runs 15 residues. The CDR3 sequence: CASSERDRVDYGYTF. The DNA of the CDR3 is TGTGCCAGCAGTGAACGGGACAGGGTAGACTATGGCTACACCTTC.

The chain links TRBV11-2 to TRBJ2-7; 8 bases are shared with TRBD2. Germline V lookup: CDR1 SGHAT, CDR2 FQNNGV. Trimming took 5 bases from V and 0 from J; bases not matched to a gene: 3. The CDR3 spans 14 residues. CDR3 coding DNA: TGTGCCAGCAGCCCCAGCGGGGGCTCCTACGAGCAGTACTTC. It codes for CASSPSGGSYEQYF.

This clone appeared a few times. The J gene is TRBJ2-6, the V gene TRBV15; 7 bases align to TRBD1. Germline loops: CDR1 LNHNV, CDR2 YYDKDF (reference sequence). This CDR3 contains 15 residues. V dropped 0 bases and J dropped 4; count of bases not matched to a gene: 0. In DNA, the CDR3 is TGTGCCACCAGCAGAGAGACAGGGGGGGCCAACGTCCTGACTTTC. Protein: CATSRETGGANVLTF. Using reference TRBV15 and TRBJ2-6 for the parts outside the CDR3, the full variable domain is DAMVIQNPRYQVTQFGKPVTLSCSQTLNHNVMYWYQQKSSQAPKLLFHYYDKDFNNEADTPDNFQSRRPNTSFCFLDIRSPGLGDTAMYLCATSRETGGANVLTFGAGSRLTVL.

This chain uses TRBV27 with TRBJ2-7, with D possibly TRBD2 on 5 matching bases. Trimming stripped 5 bases from V and 5 bases from J, with 13 bases between. The CDR3 runs 13 residues. The germline CDR1 and CDR2 sequences are MNHEY and SMNVEV (reference sequence). The CDR3 sequence: CASSPLLGDEQYF. The CDR3 bases are TGTGCCAGCAGTCCCTTATTGGGAGACGAGCAGTACTTC.

In DNA, the CDR3 is TGCGCCAGCAGTCCGACGGTGAACACTGAAGCTTTCTTT. It is translated as CASSPTVNTEAFF. V and J are TRBV10-2 and TRBJ1-1; D is unresolved. CDR1 and CDR2 (germline): WSHSY, SAAADI. The V end was cut by 5 bases, the J end by 0 bases, with 7 bases between. CDR3 length: 13 residues.

In its sample, this clone was seen once. The V and J genes are TRBV5-6 and TRBJ2-7, with 7 bases aligning to TRBD2. Germline lookup yields CDR1 SGHDT and CDR2 YYEEEE. This CDR3 is built from 13 residues. Losses at the gene ends were 1 base for V and 2 bases for J; bases not matched to a gene: 0. The CDR3 DNA is TGTGCCAGCAGCTTGCTAGCGGCCTACGAGCAGTACTTC. Protein: CASSLLAAYEQYF.

The chain links TRBV28 to TRBJ2-2; TRBD2 aligns across 10 bases. Germline loops: CDR1 MDHEN, CDR2 SYDVKM. This CDR3 has 20 amino acids. J was trimmed by 13 bases and V by 6 bases; bases with no gene match: 29. The CDR3 loop is CASSSSLITGFASGSFLLFF. The CDR3 DNA sequence: TGTGCCAGCAGCTCTAGCCTTATTACAGGATTCGCTAGCGGGAGTTTTTTGCTGTTTTTT.

V gene TRBV2 combines with J gene TRBJ1-1; D is unclear. Germline V gene sequence: CDR1 SNHLY, CDR2 FYNNEI. The CDR3 consists of 15 residues. V dropped 3 bases and J dropped 4 bases, with 15 bases sitting between them. Written as DNA, the CDR3 is TGTGCCAGCAGTGATTTTCTAGGAGAGGGCACTGAAGCTTTCTTT. Translated, it gives CASSDFLGEGTEAFF.

The rearrangement joins TRBV6-5 to TRBJ2-3; a weak D match, TRBD2 (6 bases). The CDR3 length is 15 residues. Germline assignment: CDR1 MNHEY and CDR2 SVGAGI. V was trimmed by 6 bases and J by 0 bases, leaving 13 bases between them. CDR3 DNA sequence: TGTGCCAGCAGCTATAGCGGAAGTAGCACAGATACGCAGTATTTT. This sequence encodes CASSYSGSSTDTQYF.

This clone has only one observation. The genes are TRBV10-3 and TRBJ1-6, with TRBD1 as a possible D gene (5 bases). With 1 base removed from V and 9 bases from J, the gap between germline ends came to 7 bases. The CDR3 loop spans 13 amino acids. Germline-derived CDR1 and CDR2 are ENHRY and SYGVKD. The CDR3 is CAISEWQGSPLHF. The CDR3 DNA sequence: TGTGCCATCAGTGAGTGGCAGGGTTCACCCCTCCACTTT.